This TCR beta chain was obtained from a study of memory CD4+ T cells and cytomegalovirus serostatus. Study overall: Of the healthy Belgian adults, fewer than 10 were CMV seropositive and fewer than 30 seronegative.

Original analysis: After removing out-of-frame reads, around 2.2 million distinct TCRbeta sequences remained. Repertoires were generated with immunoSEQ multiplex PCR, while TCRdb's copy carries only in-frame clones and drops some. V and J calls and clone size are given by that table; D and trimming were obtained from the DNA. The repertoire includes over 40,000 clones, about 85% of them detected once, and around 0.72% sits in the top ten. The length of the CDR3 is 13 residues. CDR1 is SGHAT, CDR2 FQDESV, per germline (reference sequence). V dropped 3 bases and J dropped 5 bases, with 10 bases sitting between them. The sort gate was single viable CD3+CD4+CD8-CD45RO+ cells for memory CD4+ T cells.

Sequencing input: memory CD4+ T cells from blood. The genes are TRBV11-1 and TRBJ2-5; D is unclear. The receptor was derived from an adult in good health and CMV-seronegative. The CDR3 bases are TGTGCCAGCAGCTTCAGCAGCGAGGAGACCCAGTACTTC. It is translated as CASSFSSEETQYF.